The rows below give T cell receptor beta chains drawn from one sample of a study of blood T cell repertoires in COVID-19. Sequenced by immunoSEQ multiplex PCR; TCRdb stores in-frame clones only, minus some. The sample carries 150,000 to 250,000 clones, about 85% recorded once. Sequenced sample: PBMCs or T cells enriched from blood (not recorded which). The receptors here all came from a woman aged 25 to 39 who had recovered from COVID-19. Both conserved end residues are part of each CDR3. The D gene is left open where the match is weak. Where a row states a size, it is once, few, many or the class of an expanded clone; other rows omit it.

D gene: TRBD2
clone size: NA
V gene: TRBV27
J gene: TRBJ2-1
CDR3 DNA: TGTGCCAGCAGGCCCGACCGAATACCGGGACTAGCGAATGAGCAGTTCTTC
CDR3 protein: CASRPDRIPGLANEQFF

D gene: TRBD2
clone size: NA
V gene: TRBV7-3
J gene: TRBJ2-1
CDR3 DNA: TGTGCCAGCAGCCCCCTGGCGGGAGCTAGCAATGAGCAGTTCTTC
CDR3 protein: CASSPLAGASNEQFF

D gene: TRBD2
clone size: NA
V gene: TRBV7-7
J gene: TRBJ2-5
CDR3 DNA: TGTGCCAGCAGCCAGGAGGGACTAGCTGGAGAGACCCAGTACTTC
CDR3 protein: CASSQEGLAGETQYF

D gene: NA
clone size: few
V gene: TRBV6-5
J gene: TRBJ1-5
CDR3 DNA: TGTGCCAGCAGTTACTCGCTAGATCAGCCCCAGCATTTT
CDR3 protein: CASSYSLDQPQHF

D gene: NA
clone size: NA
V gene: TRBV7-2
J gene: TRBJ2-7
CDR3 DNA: TGTGCCAGCAGCTTAAAGGCAGGTACCTACGAGCAGTACTTC
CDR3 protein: CASSLKAGTYEQYF

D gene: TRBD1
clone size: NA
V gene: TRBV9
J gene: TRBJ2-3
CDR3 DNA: TGTGCCAGCAGCATCCGGGGACAGAGCACAGATACGCAGTATTTT
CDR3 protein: CASSIRGQSTDTQYF

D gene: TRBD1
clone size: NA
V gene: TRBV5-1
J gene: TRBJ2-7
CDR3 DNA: TGCGCCAGCAGCCAGACAGGGGGCGGCTACGAGCAGTACTTC
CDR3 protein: CASSQTGGGYEQYF

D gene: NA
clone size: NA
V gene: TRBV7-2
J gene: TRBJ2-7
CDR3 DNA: TGTGCCAGCAGCTCGGGACTTCTTTGGTACGAGCAGTACTTC
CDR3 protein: CASSSGLLWYEQYF

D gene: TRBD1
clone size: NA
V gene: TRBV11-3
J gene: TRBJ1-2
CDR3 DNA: TGTGCCAGCAGCTTGGACAGGGCCTATGGCTACACCTTC
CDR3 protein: CASSLDRAYGYTF

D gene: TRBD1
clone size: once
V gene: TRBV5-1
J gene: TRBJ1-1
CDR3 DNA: TGCGCCAGCAGCTTTCAGGGGGCGAACACTGAAGCTTTCTTT
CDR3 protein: CASSFQGANTEAFF

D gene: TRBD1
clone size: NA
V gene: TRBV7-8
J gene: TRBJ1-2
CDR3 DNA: TGTGCCAGCAGCCCCTGGGACAGGGGCTATGGCTACACCTTC
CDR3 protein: CASSPWDRGYGYTF

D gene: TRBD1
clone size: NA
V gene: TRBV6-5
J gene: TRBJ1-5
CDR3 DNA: TGTGCCAGCAGAAACAGGGGTACCAATCAGCCCCAGCATTTT
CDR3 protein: CASRNRGTNQPQHF

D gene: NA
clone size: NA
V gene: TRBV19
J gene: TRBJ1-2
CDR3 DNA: TGTGCCAGTAGTATAAGTCCGACAGGCCCTCACAACACCTTC
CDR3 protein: CASSISPTGPHNTF

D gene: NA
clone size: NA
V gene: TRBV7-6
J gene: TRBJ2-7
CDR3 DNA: TGTGCCAGCAGCTTAGACCCCGGTAACTACGAGCAGTACTTC
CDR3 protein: CASSLDPGNYEQYF

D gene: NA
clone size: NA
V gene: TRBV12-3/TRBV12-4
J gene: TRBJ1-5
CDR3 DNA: TGTGCCAGCACCGGACAGCGTAGTGAGCCCCAGCATTTT
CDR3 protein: CASTGQRSEPQHF

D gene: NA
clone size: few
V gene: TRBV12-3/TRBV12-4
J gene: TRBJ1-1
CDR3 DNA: TGTGCCAGCACCTCACTCGGCACTGAAGCTTTCTTT
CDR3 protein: CASTSLGTEAFF

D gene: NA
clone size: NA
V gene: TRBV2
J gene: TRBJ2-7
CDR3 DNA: TGTGTCCACGACAGGGAGGATTCCTACGAGCAGTACTTC
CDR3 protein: CVHDREDSYEQYF

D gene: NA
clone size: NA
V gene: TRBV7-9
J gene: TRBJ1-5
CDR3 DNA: TGTGCCAGCAGCTTAGACGGGTTTAGCAATCAGCCCCAGCATTTT
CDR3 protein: CASSLDGFSNQPQHF

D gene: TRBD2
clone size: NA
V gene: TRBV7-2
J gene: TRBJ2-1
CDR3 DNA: TGTGCCAGCAGCACCGGACTAGCGGGGCCTGGCAACAATGAGCAGTTCTTC
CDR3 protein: CASSTGLAGPGNNEQFF

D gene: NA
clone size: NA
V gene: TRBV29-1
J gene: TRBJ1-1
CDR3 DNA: TGCAGCGTTTACAGACAGAACACTGAAGCTTTCTTT
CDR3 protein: CSVYRQNTEAFF

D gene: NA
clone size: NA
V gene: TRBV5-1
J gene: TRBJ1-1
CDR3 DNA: TGCGCCAGCAGCACGGACCGCAACTCCGGGGAACTGAACACTGAAGCTTTCTTT
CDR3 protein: CASSTDRNSGELNTEAFF

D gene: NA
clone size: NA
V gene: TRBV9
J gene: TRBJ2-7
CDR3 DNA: TGTGCCAGCAGCGACGGACAAACAGCAGGCGAGCAGTACTTC
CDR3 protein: CASSDGQTAGEQYF

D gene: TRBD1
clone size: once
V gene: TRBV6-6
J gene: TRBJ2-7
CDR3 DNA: TGTGCCAGCAGGTCACAGGGGGTTGGGCAGTACTTC
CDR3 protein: CASRSQGVGQYF

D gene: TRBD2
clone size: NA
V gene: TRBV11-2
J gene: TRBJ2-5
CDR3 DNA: TGTGCCAGCAGCTCGAGCGGGGGGGCCCCAGAGACCCAGTACTTC
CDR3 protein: CASSSSGGAPETQYF

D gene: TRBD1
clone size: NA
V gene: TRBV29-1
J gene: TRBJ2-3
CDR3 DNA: TGCAGCGTTGAACGGGCAGGGGGCGCAGATACGCAGTATTTT
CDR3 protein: CSVERAGGADTQYF

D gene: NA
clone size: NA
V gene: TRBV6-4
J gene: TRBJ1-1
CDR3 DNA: TGTGCCAGCAGTCTTACAGGGAACACTGAAGCTTTCTTT
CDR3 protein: CASSLTGNTEAFF

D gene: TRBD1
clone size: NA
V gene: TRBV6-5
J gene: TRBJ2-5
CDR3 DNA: TGTGCCAGCAGTTACTACAGGGGGCGGCAAGAGACCCAGTACTTC
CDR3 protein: CASSYYRGRQETQYF

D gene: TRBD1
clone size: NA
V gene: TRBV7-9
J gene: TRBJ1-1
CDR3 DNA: TGTGCCAGCAGCCTTAAGGGACAGCCAGAGGCTTTCTTT
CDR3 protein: CASSLKGQPEAFF

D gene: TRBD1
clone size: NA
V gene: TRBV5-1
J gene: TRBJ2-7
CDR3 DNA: TGCGCCAGCAGCTTGGATTCGGACAGGGCAATATACGAGCAGTACTTC
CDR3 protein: CASSLDSDRAIYEQYF

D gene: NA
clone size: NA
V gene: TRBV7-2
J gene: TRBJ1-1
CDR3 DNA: TGTGCCAGCAGCTTAGGACACAACCTGAACACTGAAGCTTTCTTT
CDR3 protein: CASSLGHNLNTEAFF